This entry features one T cell receptor (beta chain) sequence. The antigen is unknown. The authors prepared the TCRbeta library with unique molecular identifiers. One entry per CDR3 protein results from TCRdb running MiXCR on the PCR reads. This table has hundreds of thousands of distinct CDR3 sequences, about an eighth appearing once. Trimming cost V 3 bases and J 6 bases, with 22 bases left between them. Per germline, CDR1 LNHDA and CDR2 SQIVND (reference sequence). This CDR3 has 17 amino acids. This sample was taken from a study of T-cell reconstitution after alpha-beta-depleted transplantation in children. The study's findings and limits: Certain patients had high TCRbeta diversity at day 60, and it came from recipient T cells and thymic progenitors that survived. Hyperexpanded clones declined; after one year, newly produced T cells mostly supplied diversity. Approximately two months post-transplant, alpha-beta T cells reportedly originated from several hundred expanded graft clones.

This chain uses TRBV19 with TRBJ2-3; weak D call: TRBD2 (6 bases). This receptor was obtained from a girl under 10 years old with congenital amegakaryocytic thrombocytopenia, due to receive a stem cell transplant. The source material was PBMCs, sampled before TCRalphabeta/CD19-depleted stem cell transplant. CDR3 amino acids: CASSILPPGVASDTQYF. The CDR3 DNA sequence: TGTGCCAGTAGTATTTTACCCCCGGGAGTGGCGTCCGATACGCAGTATTTT.